This T cell receptor (beta chain) was obtained from a study of T cells in Graves' hyperthyroidism and ophthalmopathy. Ten or more counts support this clonotype. RNA transcripts served as the template for amplifying TCR beta CDR3 regions. HTBI primers were the set used in a first-round RT-PCR of the TCR CDR3. MiXCR was run by TCRdb on the multiplex PCR reads, yielding one entry per CDR3 protein. The table lists more than 300,000 distinct CDR3 sequences, approximately 18% of them singletons, with approximately 33% in the top ten. Trimming cost V 0 bases and J 7 bases; bases outside gene matches: 4. Germline lookup yields CDR1 SGHRS and CDR2 YFSETQ. The CDR3 spans 15 residues.

The origin of this receptor is a woman aged 25 to 39 with Graves' hyperthyroidism that later progressed to Graves' ophthalmopathy. The sample consisted of blood. The V gene is TRBV5-1, the J gene TRBJ2-2; the match to TRBD1 covers 9 bases. The CDR3 DNA reads as TGCGCCAGCAGCTTGGGGACAGGGGCCTTCGGGGAGCTGTTTTTT. Protein: CASSLGTGAFGELFF.